Described below is a single TCR beta chain sequence and its context. Antigen unknown. The sort gate was single viable CD3+CD4+CD8-CD45RO+ cells for memory CD4+ T cells. Positive selection with CD4 microbeads enriched total CD4+ T cells. These data originate in a study of memory CD4+ T cells and cytomegalovirus serostatus. Per germline, CDR1 SGHTA and CDR2 FQGTGA. The V and J ends lost 5 bases and 7 bases respectively, with 20 bases between them. There are 16 residues in the CDR3. The study, taken as a whole, reports: Each of 60 to 80 CMV-associated TCRbeta sequences occurred in one to five individuals.

This table comes from immunoSEQ multiplex PCR, and its TCRdb copy is limited to in-frame clones, with some not included. Of tens of thousands of clones listed, nearly 80% are singletons. The receptor's source is an adult in good health and CMV-seronegative. The sequenced sample was memory CD4+ T cells from blood. The J gene is TRBJ2-2, the V gene TRBV7-3; D assignment may be TRBD1 or TRBD2 (6 bases each). The CDR3 nucleotides read TGTGCCAGCAGCCAAGAACTCTCGGGGGCTGACGGGGAGCTGTTTTTT. It yields the protein CASSQELSGADGELFF. Based on the CDR3 plus reference TRBV7-3 and TRBJ2-2, the full variable domain is GAGVSQTPSNKVTEKGKYVELRCDPISGHTALYWYRQSLGQGPEFLIYFQGTGAADDSGLPNDRFFAVRPEGSVSTLKIQRTERGDSAVYLCASSQELSGADGELFFGEGSRLTVL.